These 13 T cell receptor beta chains were sequenced from one sample in a study of cytomegalovirus exposure and HLA in healthy donors. Amplification used 60 Vbeta primers and 13 Jbeta primers. TCRdb's table, derived via immunoSEQ multiplex PCR, lists solely in-frame clones and lacks some. The sample includes more than 80,000 clones, approximately 72% of them seen just once. Sequencing was carried out using PBMCs. Receptors were obtained from a woman in her 70s in good health and CMV-seropositive.

The gene calls are TRBV5-1 and TRBJ2-1, with TRBD1 matching 7 bases. CDR3 length: 15 residues. The ends lost 1 base at V and 8 bases at J; junction bases unmatched: 9. Per germline, CDR1 SGHRS and CDR2 YFSETQ. In DNA, the CDR3 is TGCGCCAGCAGCTTGCAGGGGGTTCCGTGGGATGAGCAGTTCTTC. Amino acid sequence: CASSLQGVPWDEQFF. Looking up the rest from reference TRBV5-1 and TRBJ2-1 gives the full variable domain: KAGVTQTPRYLIKTRGQQVTLSCSPISGHRSVSWYQQTPGQGLQFLFEYFSETQRNKGNFPGRFSGRQFSNSRSEMNVSTLELGDSALYLCASSLQGVPWDEQFFGPGTRLTVL.

This chain joins TRBV10-3 and TRBJ2-7; 9 nucleotides agree with TRBD1. V was pared by 6 bases and J by 7 bases, with 10 bases of the junction left unmatched. Germline V gene data show CDR1 as ENHRY and CDR2 as SYGVKD. The CDR3 extends over 14 amino acids. CDR3 protein: CAIREDRGPLEQYF. The CDR3 nucleotides are TGTGCCATCAGAGAGGACAGGGGCCCGCTGGAGCAGTACTTC.

This clone was picked up a small number of times. This chain uses TRBV29-1 with TRBJ2-7; tentatively, D is TRBD2 (6 bases). V was pared by 3 bases and J by 7 bases, with 13 bases between. The CDR3 covers 12 residues. CDR1 and CDR2 (germline): SQVTM, ANQGSEA. DNA of the CDR3: TGCAGCGTTGATGGGCCCCGGGGGGAGCAGTACTTC. Translation gives CSVDGPRGEQYF.

V and J are TRBV7-2 and TRBJ2-7, with TRBD1 as a possible D gene (6 bases). This CDR3 contains 14 residues. Germline values: CDR1 SGHTA, CDR2 FQGNSA. Trimming stripped 2 bases from V and 3 bases from J, with 11 bases between. CDR3 in amino acids: CASSLSTGLYEQYF. The CDR3 DNA sequence: TGTGCCAGCAGCTTATCGACAGGACTCTACGAGCAGTACTTC.

The chain joins TRBV11-3 to TRBJ2-1; 9 nucleotides agree with TRBD2. Germline lookup yields CDR1 SGHNT and CDR2 YENEEA. This CDR3 has 14 residues. Trimming removed 3 bases from V and 8 bases from J; junction bases left unmatched: 5. Written as DNA, the CDR3 is TGTGCCAGCAGCTTCGCGGGGGGGCTTGATGAGCAGTTCTTC. Its protein product is CASSFAGGLDEQFF. The entire variable domain, with the rest obtained from reference TRBV11-3 and TRBJ2-1, is as follows: EAGVVQSPRYKIIEKKQPVAFWCNPISGHNTLYWYLQNLGQGPELLIRYENEEAVDDSQLPKDRFSAERLKGVDSTLKIQPAELGDSAVYLCASSFAGGLDEQFFGPGTRLTVL.

The rearrangement uses TRBV4-3 and TRBJ1-2; D unresolved. Germline values: CDR1 LGHNA, CDR2 YSLEER. The CDR3 totals 14 residues. V dropped 0 bases and J dropped 3 bases, with 8 bases sitting between them. The chain's CDR3 is CASSQEARDYGYTF. CDR3 coding DNA: TGCGCCAGCAGCCAAGAAGCCCGAGACTATGGCTACACCTTC.

The chain carries TRBV27 and TRBJ1-2; TRBD1 aligns across 7 bases. This CDR3 comprises 15 residues. V shed 5 bases and J 5 bases; nucleotides not matched to a gene: 11. Germline V CDR1 and CDR2: MNHEY, SMNVEV (reference sequence). CDR3 coding DNA: TGTGCCAGCAGTCAACAGGGGATAATCTCTTATGGCTACACCTTC. Its protein product is CASSQQGIISYGYTF.

The J gene is TRBJ2-5, the V gene TRBV5-1, with D possibly being TRBD1 (5 bases). TRBJ2-7 explains the end of the DNA better; the J call may be wrong. This CDR3 is 17 amino acids long. CDR1 and CDR2 from the germline V gene are SGHRS and YFSETQ. CDR3 protein: CASSLPSFGAAAYEQYF. The CDR3 region has the DNA TGCGCCAGCAGCTTACCCTCTTTTGGGGCAGCAGCCTACGAGCAGTACTTC.

The CDR3 here is CASSFQTGMEAFF. In DNA form, the CDR3 reads TGTGCCAGCAGCTTTCAGACAGGGATGGAAGCTTTCTTT. This chain joins TRBV11-2 and TRBJ1-1; 7 bases map to TRBD1. J lost 8 bases, V lost 3 bases, and 6 bases had no gene match. There are 13 residues in the CDR3. Looked up from germline, CDR1 is SGHAT and CDR2 is FQNNGV.

The rearrangement uses TRBV5-4 and TRBJ2-7, with 9 nucleotides matching TRBD2. Germline V gene sequence: CDR1 SGHNT, CDR2 YYREEE (reference sequence). The junction had 4 bases not matched to a gene; V was cut back by 0 bases and J by 3 bases. CDR3 size: 15 residues. The CDR3 region has the DNA TGTGCCAGCAGCTTGGTGGGGACTAGCTTCTACGAGCAGTACTTC. Its protein is CASSLVGTSFYEQYF.

The chain uses TRBV5-6 and TRBJ2-7, with D perhaps TRBD1 (5 bases). CDR3 length: 14 residues. The V gene's germline CDR1 is SGHDT and CDR2 YYEEEE. The V end was cut by 4 bases, the J end by 4 bases, with 15 bases between. CDR3 sequence reads: CASSLGADRYEQYF. The CDR3 coding sequence is TGTGCCAGCAGCCTTGGGGCGGACCGTTACGAGCAGTACTTC.

This chain links TRBV5-4 with TRBJ2-7; 10 bases are shared with TRBD1. The CDR3 length is 16 residues. Germline trimming cut 3 bases from V and 3 bases from J; bases unmatched to any gene: 9. Germline V gene lookup returns CDR1 SGHNT and CDR2 YYREEE (reference sequence). The CDR3 region has the DNA TGTGCCAGCAGCTCTACTTCGGGACAGGGGTTCTACGAGCAGTACTTC. Amino acid sequence: CASSSTSGQGFYEQYF.

J is TRBJ2-3 and V is TRBV28; 8 positions match TRBD2. This CDR3 has 17 amino acids. V lost 5 bases and J lost 3; bases outside the gene matches: 13. Germline V gene lookup returns CDR1 MDHEN and CDR2 SYDVKM. In DNA, the CDR3 is TGTGCCAGCAGTATTACTCGGGCAGCGGGAGTTACAGATACGCAGTATTTT. This gives the protein CASSITRAAGVTDTQYF.